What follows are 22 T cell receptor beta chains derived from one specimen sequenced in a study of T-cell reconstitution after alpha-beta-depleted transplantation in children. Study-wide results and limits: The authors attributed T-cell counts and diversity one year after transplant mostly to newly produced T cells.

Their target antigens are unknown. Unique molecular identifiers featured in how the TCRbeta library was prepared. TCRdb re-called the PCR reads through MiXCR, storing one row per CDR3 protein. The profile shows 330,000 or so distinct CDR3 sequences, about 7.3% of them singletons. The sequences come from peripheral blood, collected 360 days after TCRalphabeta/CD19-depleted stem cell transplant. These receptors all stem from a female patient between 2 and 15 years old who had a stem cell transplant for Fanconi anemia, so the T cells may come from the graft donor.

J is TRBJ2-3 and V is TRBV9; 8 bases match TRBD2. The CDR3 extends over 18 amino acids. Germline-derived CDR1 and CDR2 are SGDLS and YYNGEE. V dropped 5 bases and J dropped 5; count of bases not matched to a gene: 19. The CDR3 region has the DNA TGTGCCAGCAGGCCGCCGGGGGGGCAGCCGGAAATCAAAGATACGCAGTATTTT. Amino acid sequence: CASRPPGGQPEIKDTQYF.

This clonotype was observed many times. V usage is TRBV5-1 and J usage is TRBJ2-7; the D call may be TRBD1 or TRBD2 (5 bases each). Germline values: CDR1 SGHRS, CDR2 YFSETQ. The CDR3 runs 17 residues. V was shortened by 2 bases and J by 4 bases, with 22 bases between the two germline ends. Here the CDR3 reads CASSFAKGRGDGYEQYF. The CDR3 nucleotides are TGCGCCAGCAGCTTTGCGAAGGGGAGAGGAGATGGGTACGAGCAGTACTTC.

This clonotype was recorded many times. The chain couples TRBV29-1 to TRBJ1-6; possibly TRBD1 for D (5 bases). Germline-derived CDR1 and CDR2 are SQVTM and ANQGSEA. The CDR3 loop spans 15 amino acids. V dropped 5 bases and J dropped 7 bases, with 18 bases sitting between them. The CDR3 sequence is CSVTEGSMTNSPLHF. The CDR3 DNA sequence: TGCAGCGTTACCGAGGGGTCCATGACCAATTCACCCCTCCACTTT.

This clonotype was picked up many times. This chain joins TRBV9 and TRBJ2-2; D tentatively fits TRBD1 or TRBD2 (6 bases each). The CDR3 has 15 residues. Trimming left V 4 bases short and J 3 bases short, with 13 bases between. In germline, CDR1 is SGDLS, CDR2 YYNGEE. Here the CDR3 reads CASSIRGPYTGELFF. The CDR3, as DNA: TGTGCCAGCAGCATCCGGGGGCCTTACACCGGGGAGCTGTTTTTT.

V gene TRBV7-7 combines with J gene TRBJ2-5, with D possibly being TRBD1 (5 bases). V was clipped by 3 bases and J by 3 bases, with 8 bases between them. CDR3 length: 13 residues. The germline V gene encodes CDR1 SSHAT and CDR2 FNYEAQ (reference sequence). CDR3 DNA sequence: TGTGCCAGCAGCTTGACAGCTAAAGAGACCCAGTACTTC. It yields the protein CASSLTAKETQYF. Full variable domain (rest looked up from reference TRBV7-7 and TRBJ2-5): GAGVSQSPRYKVTKRGQDVTLRCDPISSHATLYWYQQALGQGPEFLTYFNYEAQPDKSGLPSDRFSAERPEGSISTLTIQRTEQRDSAMYRCASSLTAKETQYFGPGTRLLVL.

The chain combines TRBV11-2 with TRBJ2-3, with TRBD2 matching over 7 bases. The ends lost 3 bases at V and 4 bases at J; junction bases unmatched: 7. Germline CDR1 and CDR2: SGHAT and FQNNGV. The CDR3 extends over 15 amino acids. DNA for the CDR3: TGTGCCAGCAGCTTCCGGGCGGGGGAGGCAGATACGCAGTATTTT. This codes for CASSFRAGEADTQYF.

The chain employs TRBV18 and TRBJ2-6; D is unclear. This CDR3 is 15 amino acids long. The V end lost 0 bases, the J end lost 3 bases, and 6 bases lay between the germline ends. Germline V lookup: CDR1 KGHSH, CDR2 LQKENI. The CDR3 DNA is TGTGCCAGCTCACCACCGGCGTTTGGGGCCAACGTCCTGACTTTC. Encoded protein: CASSPPAFGANVLTF. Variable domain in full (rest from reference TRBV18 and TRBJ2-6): NAGVMQNPRHLVRRRGQEARLRCSPMKGHSHVYWYRQLPEEGLKFMVYLQKENIIDESGMPKERFSAEFPKEGPSILRIQQVVRGDSAAYFCASSPPAFGANVLTFGAGSRLTVL.

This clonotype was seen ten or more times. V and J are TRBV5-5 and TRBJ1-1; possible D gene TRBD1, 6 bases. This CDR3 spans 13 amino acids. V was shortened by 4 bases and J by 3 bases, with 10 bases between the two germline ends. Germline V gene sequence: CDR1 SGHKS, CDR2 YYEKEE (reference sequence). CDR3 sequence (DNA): TGTGCCAGCAGCACTTACAGGGACACTGAAGCTTTCTTT. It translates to CASSTYRDTEAFF.

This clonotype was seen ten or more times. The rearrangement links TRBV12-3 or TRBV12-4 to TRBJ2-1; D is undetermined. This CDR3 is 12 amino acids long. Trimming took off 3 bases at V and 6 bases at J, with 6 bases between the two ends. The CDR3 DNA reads TGTGCCAGCAGTTTGCGAGGCAATGAGCAGTTCTTC. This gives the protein CASSLRGNEQFF.

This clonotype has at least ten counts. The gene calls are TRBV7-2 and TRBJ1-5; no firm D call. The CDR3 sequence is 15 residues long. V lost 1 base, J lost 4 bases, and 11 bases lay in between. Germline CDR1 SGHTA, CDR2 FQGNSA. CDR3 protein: CASSLGPDRNQPQHF. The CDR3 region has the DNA TGTGCCAGCAGCTTAGGTCCGGACCGTAATCAGCCCCAGCATTTT.

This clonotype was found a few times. The CDR3 sequence: CASSWVGRGQPQHF. Written as DNA, the CDR3 is TGTGCCAGCAGTTGGGTGGGGCGCGGTCAGCCCCAGCATTTT. The rearrangement joins TRBV12-3 or TRBV12-4 to TRBJ1-5, with D possibly TRBD1 on 5 matching bases. The V gene lost 4 bases and the J gene lost 6 bases, with 13 bases spanning the gap. CDR3 length: 14 amino acids.

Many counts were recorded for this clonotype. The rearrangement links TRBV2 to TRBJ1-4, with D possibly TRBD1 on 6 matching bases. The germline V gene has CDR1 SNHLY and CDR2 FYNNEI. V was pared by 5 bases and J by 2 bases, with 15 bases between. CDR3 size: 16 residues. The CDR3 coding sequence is TGTGCCAGCAGTAGGGCAGCGGGGGCGACTAATGAAAAACTGTTTTTT. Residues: CASSRAAGATNEKLFF. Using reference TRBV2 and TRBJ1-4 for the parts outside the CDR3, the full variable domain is EPEVTQTPSHQVTQMGQEVILRCVPISNHLYFYWYRQILGQKVEFLVSFYNNEISEKSEIFDDQFSVERPDGSNFTLKIRSTKLEDSAMYFCASSRAAGATNEKLFFGSGTQLSVL.

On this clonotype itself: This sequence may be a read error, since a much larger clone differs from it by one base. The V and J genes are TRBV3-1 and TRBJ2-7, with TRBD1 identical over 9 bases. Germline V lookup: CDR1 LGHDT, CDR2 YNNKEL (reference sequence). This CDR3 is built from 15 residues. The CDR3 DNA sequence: TGTGCCTGCAGCCTATACCGACAGGGGGGCTACGAGCAGTACTTC. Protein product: CACSLYRQGGYEQYF.

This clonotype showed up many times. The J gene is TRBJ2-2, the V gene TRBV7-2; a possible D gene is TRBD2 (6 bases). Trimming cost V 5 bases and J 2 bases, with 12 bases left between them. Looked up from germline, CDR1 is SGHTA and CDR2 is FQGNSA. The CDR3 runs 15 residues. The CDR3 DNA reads TGTGCCAGCAGCCCCCTAGCGCATAACACCGGGGAGCTGTTTTTT. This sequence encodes CASSPLAHNTGELFF. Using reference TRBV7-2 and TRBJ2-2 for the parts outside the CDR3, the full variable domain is GAGVSQSPSNKVTEKGKDVELRCDPISGHTALYWYRQSLGQGLEFLIYFQGNSAPDKSGLPSDRFSAERTGGSVSTLTIQRTQQEDSAVYLCASSPLAHNTGELFFGEGSRLTVL.

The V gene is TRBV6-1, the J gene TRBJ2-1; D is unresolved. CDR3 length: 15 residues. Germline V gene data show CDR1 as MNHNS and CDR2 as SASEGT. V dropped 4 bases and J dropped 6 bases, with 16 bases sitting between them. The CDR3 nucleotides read TGTGCCAGCAGTGCCAGACTGCAGGATCGCAATGAGCAGTTCTTC. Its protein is CASSARLQDRNEQFF.

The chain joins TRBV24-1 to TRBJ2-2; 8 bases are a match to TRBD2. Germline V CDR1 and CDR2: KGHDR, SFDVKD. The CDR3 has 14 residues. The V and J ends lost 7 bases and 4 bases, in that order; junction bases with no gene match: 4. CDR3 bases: TGTGCCACCAGGGGACTAGGCGGCACCGGGGAGCTGTTTTTT. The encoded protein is CATRGLGGTGELFF.

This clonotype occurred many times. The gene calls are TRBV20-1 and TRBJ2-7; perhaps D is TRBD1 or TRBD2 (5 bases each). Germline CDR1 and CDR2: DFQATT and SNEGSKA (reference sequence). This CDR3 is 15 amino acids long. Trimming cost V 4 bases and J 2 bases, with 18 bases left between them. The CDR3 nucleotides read TGCAGTGCTACGGGACCTTACGCTGTTACCTACGAGCAGTACGTC. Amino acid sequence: CSATGPYAVTYEQYV.

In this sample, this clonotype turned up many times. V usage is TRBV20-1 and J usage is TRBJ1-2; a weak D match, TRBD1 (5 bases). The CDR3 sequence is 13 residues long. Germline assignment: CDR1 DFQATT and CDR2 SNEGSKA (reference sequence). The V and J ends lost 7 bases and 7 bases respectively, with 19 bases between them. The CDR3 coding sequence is TGCAGTGTGAAACTCGGGGGTGACCGTGGCTACACCTTC. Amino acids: CSVKLGGDRGYTF.

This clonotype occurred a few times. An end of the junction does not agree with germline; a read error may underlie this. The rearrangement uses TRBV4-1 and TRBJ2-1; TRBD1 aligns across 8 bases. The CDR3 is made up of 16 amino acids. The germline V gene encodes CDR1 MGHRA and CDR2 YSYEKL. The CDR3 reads CASRQDRGISYNEQFF. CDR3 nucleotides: TGCGCCAGCAGGCAAGACAGGGGCATCTCCTACAATGAGCAGTTCTTC.

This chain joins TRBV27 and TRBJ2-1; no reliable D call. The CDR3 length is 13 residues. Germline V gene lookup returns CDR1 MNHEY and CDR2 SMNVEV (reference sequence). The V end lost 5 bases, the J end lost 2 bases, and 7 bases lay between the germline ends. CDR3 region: CASSRAAYNEQFF. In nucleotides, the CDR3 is TGTGCCAGCAGTAGAGCCGCCTACAATGAGCAGTTCTTC.

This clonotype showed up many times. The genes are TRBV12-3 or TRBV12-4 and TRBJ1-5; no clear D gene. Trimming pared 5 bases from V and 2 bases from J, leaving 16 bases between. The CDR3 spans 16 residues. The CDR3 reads CASSPWTVVGNQPQHF. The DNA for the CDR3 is TGTGCCAGCAGTCCCTGGACTGTCGTGGGCAATCAGCCCCAGCATTTT.

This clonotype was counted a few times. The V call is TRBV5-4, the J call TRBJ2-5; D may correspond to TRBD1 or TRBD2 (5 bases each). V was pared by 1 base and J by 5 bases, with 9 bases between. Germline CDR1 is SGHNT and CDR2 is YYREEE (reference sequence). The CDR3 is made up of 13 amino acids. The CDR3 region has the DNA TGTGCCAGCAGCTTGAAAGGGACGGAGACCCAGTACTTC. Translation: CASSLKGTETQYF.